This T cell receptor beta chain was found in a study of cytomegalovirus exposure and HLA in healthy donors (dated by TCRdb to the late 2010s). For the wider study: In an earlier analysis of some 550 of the donors, 250 to 350 Gb of sequence data and 95 million to 130 million unique TCR beta sequences from about 179 million T cells were reported. Genome-wide SNP genotypes for about 55% of the 666 donors were used in a later genetic analysis, which treated that subset as a discovery cohort. Typing coverage varied by locus: roughly 620-640 donors for A, B, C, DRB1 and DQB1; approximately 560 for DQA1; more than 600 for DPA1; roughly 450 for DPB1. Both class I and class II loci were covered by HLA typing, at four-digit resolution. Of the 350 to 450 genotyped donors, about 80% fell in the genetic ancestry cluster associated with self-reported Caucasian donors. Alongside the repertoire data, information on donor age, sex, ethnicity and CMV serostatus was compiled. Rather than drawing on any new phenotypic data, the later analysis identified candidate immune exposures from TCR beta sequences and the way those sequences occurred across donors. Among some 400 genotyped donors of the cohort, an average of about 240,000 unique TCR beta nucleotide sequences were sequenced per donor, roughly 20% of them non-productive. The study aimed to test whether cataloging public T cell receptors could reveal signatures of past pathogen exposure. All discovery cohort repertoires had been generated on a single sequencing platform. The study combined high-throughput TCR immunosequencing, statistical association of individual TCRs with disease status, and machine learning to predict cytomegalovirus infection status. An early release that covered more than 550 HLA-typed donors contained approximately 300 gigabases of sequencing data and approximately 85 million unique TCR sequences. The study profiled the T cell repertoires of about 720 subjects by immunosequencing and related them to cytomegalovirus serostatus. To study patterns of TCR occurrence, a later analysis re-analyzed previously published TCR beta repertoires from around 700 donors and added high-resolution HLA genotyping. Because of strong linkage in the cohort, a few DR-DQ haplotypes were treated as single units for association and clustering. An earlier analysis of fewer than 700 of the donors applied high-throughput TCR beta sequencing to assess whether each TCR beta V gene segment acted as functional or pseudogenic. Besides the first cohort of approximately 670 subjects, a separate validation cohort made up of roughly 120 different subjects was used.

In total, 666 healthy bone marrow donors made up the cohort. At the time of sampling, all cohort members were nominally healthy, though unrecorded immune exposures were likely present. The donor was CMV seronegative and belonged to the group of over 300 seronegative cohort members. Every donor gave a peripheral blood sample, and the peripheral blood mononuclear cells from that sample were used for TCR beta sequencing. The Qiagen DNeasy Blood Extraction Kit was used to extract genomic DNA from the blood cell samples. Summary of the overall study and its limitations: The earlier analysis of 450 to 700 of the donors excluded seventeen rarely observed V segments, including chromosome 9 orphons, because counts were too low. A further reported finding was that TCR beta sequences accurately predicted the HLA-A and HLA-B alleles for most subjects in the first cohort. Across donors, most TCR sequences were observed very rarely, whereas some public TCRs were present in many individuals. According to a later analysis, TCR association rates differed among HLA loci, with DRB1 alleles showing the most associated TCRs and HLA-C alleles showing the fewest. In a later analysis, several top co-occurrence clusters were reported to appear linked to parvovirus B19, influenza, CMV and Epstein-Barr virus. An earlier analysis of several hundred of the donors showed that most TCR beta V segments appeared in productive rearrangements either about 87% or about 30% of the time, which broadly matched IMGT annotations. It was suggested by the authors that the approach could potentially be generalized to other disease states and immunological phenotypes. In a later analysis, HLA-associated TCR beta chains showed more clonal expansion and lower generation probabilities than non-associated chains that were equally common. The only immune exposure information available for the cohort was CMV serostatus. The classifier was reported to diagnose cytomegalovirus status with high specificity and sensitivity in both the original cohort and the validation cohort. The study listed 164 TCR beta chains as associated with cytomegalovirus. This cohort had only TCR beta chains sequenced, and the lack of alpha or paired-chain data limited which features could be detected. In vitro tests confirmed that three of the cytomegalovirus-associated TCR beta chains recognize cytomegalovirus antigens. In a later analysis, more than 15,000 TCR beta sequences were associated with specific HLA alleles at a false discovery rate of 0.05. A later genetic analysis associated a missense DCLRE1C variant with V-gene and J-gene trimming of TCR beta chains, and an independent cohort replicated the association. When HLA alleles, especially DR and DQ, strongly co-occurred, TCR associations were difficult to assign to individual alleles. Because some donors lacked HLA typing at each locus, the association tests relied only on the typed subset. Some IMGT-functional V segments, including TRBV6-2 and TRBV6-3, could not be told apart with the 87-base-pair reads, so those segments were excluded. The sequencing pipeline was judged likely to have produced a cluster of highly shared sequence variants as a technical artifact. Presence/absence analyses assumed roughly uniform sequencing depth across donors, an assumption that may not hold. In a later genetic analysis, fewer N-insertions in productive TCRs were reported among donors in an Asian-associated ancestry cluster than the roughly 700-donor mean. Linkage disequilibrium might explain the correlated functional status among segregating V segments, but an unknown experimental factor could not be ruled out. Most CMV-associated TCR beta chains appeared to be HLA-restricted in a later analysis, and the HLA associations seemed to be driven largely by CMV exposure.

Trimming costs V 4 bases and J 0 bases, and their ends lie 16 bases apart. CDR1 and CDR2, looked up from the germline V gene, are SGHAT and FQNNGV. Including the terminal cysteine and phenylalanine, the CDR3 comprises 16 residues. CDR3 DNA only is kept here, 48 bases in frame from base 1. The library was generated by the immunoSEQ multiplex PCR assay. For the multiplex PCR, a mixture combining 60 forward primers for TCR Vbeta segments and 13 reverse primers for TCR Jbeta segments was used. Amplification of the CDR3 region of rearranged TCR beta genes was performed with a multiplex PCR assay on genomic DNA. On the Illumina HiSeq System, the amplified TCR beta libraries were sequenced as 87-base-pair reads. Per the authors' processing: In a later analysis, 70 million to 95 million unique TCR beta chains were counted across the roughly 670 repertoires, and roughly 11 million of these chains were shared by at least two donors. Raw reads were error-corrected and collapsed into unique sequences by a nearest-neighbor algorithm in which closely related sequences were merged to remove PCR and sequencing errors. CDR3 sequences were aligned to IMGT reference sequences to assign V, D and J gene segments. For a sequence to be retained, a match of at least six nucleotides to both a V gene segment and a J gene segment was required. Rearrangements were called productive when the CDR3 lacked stop codons and stayed in frame with V and J; all others were non-productive. Following IMGT convention, CDR3 was defined as the stretch from the second conserved V-encoded cysteine up to the conserved J-encoded phenylalanine. The earlier analysis of about 590 of the donors excluded sequences that lacked an unambiguous match to a single V gene segment. In an earlier analysis of 587 of the donors, V segments were called functional above 56.7% productive rearrangements and were called segregating when the between-donor standard deviation exceeded 5%. A statistical classification framework was built for diagnosing cytomegalovirus status from the catalog of TCR beta chain sequences. In a later analysis, V and J genes were assigned by comparing TCR nucleotide sequences against IMGT/GENE-DB human TR gene sequences. A later analysis assigned CDR3 sequences and most-parsimonious VDJ recombination scenarios with the TCRdist pipeline. In a later analysis, every TCR beta chain was defined by the combination of its CDR3 amino acid sequence and its V-gene family, and reads without a unique V-gene family were dropped. In a later analysis, approximately 640 highly shared, low-generation-probability nucleotide sequences were removed to address suspected cross-contamination and a sequencing artifact. In a later analysis, a clonal expansion index for each public chain was calculated from normalized within-repertoire ranks of inferred template counts. In a later analysis, generation probabilities were computed using a VDJ recombination model fitted to out-of-frame rearrangements, and the results were checked against IGoR. In a later analysis, TCR-TCR, TCR-HLA and TCR-CMV co-occurrence was scored with hypergeometric tests, and a repertoire-size bias correction was applied to TCR pairs. A later analysis estimated false discovery rates by permuting HLA or CMV assignments 20 times. In a later analysis, co-occurring TCRs were grouped using DBSCAN, and TCRdist sequence similarity was added for clustering within HLA-allele-positive subsets. For co-occurrence clustering, repertoires with fewer than 30,000 or more than 120,000 public chains were excluded, along with roughly 5 repertoires with anomalous nucleotide sharing. TCRdb's version of the immuneACCESS table is confined to in-frame rearrangements and falls short of the full clone set. An unresolved V gene accounts for under half of the shortfall where checked; the remainder is of unknown origin. Clone size and V and J calls were adopted from that table, with D and trimming inferred from the DNA. This sample is represented by approximately 160,000 clones; about 81% of them were singletons. The ten largest clones take up approximately 2.1% of the sample.

For this clone: This receptor's antigen is unknown. Base quality data are lacking; no much larger clone is found one base away.

The TCR comes from a woman aged 18-35 years in good health and CMV-seronegative. The chain is made from TRBV11-2 and TRBJ2-7; a tentative D match to TRBD2 spans 5 bases. Sequencing used PBMCs. The CDR3 region reads CASSSPSGASSYEQYF. Here is the DNA: TGTGCCAGCAGCTCCCCGAGCGGAGCGAGCTCCTACGAGCAGTACTTC.